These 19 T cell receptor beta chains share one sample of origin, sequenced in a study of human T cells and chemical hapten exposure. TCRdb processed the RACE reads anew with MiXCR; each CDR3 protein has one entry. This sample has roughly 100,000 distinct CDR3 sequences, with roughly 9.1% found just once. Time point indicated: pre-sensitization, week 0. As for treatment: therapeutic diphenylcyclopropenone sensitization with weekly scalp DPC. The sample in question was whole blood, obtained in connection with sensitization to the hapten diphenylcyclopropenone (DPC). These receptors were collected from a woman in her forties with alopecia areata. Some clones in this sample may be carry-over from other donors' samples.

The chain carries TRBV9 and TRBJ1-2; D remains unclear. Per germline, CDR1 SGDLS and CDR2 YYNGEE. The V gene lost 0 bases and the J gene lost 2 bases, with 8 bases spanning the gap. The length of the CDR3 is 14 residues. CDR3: CASSVGGVNYGYTF. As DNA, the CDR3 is TGTGCCAGCAGCGTAGGCGGGGTCAACTATGGCTACACCTTC.

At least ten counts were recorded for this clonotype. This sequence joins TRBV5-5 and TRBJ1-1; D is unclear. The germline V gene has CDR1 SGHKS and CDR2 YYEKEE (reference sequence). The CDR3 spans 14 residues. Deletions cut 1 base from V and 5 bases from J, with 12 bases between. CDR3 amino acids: CASSLLGLGTEAFF. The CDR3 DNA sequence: TGTGCCAGCAGCTTGTTGGGGTTGGGGACTGAAGCTTTCTTT.

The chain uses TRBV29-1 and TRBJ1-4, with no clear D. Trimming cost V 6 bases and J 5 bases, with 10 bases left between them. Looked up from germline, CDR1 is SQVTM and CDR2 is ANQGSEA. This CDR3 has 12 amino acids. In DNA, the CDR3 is TGCAGCGTCCAAGGTCTCAATGAAAAACTGTTTTTT. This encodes CSVQGLNEKLFF. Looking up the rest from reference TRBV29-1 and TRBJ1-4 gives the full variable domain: SAVISQKPSRDICQRGTSLTIQCQVDSQVTMMFWYRQQPGQSLTLIATANQGSEATYESGFVIDKFPISRPNLTFSTLTVSNMSPEDSSIYLCSVQGLNEKLFFGSGTQLSVL.

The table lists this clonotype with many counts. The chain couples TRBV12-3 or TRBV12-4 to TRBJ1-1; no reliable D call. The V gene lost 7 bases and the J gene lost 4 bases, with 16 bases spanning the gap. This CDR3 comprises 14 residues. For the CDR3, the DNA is TGTGCCAGCACCCTGGGGTATGATGGCACTGAAGCTTTCTTT. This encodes CASTLGYDGTEAFF.

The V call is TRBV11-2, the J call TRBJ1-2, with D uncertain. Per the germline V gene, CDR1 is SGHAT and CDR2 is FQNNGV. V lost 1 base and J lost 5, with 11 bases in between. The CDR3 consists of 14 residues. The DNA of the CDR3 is TGTGCCAGCAGCTTAGGGTCTGCCCTTTATGGCTACACCTTC. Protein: CASSLGSALYGYTF.

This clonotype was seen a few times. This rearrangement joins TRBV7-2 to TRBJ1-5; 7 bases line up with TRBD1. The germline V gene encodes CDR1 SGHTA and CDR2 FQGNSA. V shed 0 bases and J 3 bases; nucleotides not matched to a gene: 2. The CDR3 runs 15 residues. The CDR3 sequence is CASSLAGQLNQPQHF. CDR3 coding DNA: TGTGCCAGCAGCTTAGCGGGACAGCTCAATCAGCCCCAGCATTTT. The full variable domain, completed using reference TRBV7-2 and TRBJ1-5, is GAGVSQSPSNKVTEKGKDVELRCDPISGHTALYWYRQSLGQGLEFLIYFQGNSAPDKSGLPSDRFSAERTGGSVSTLTIQRTQQEDSAVYLCASSLAGQLNQPQHFGDGTRLSIL.

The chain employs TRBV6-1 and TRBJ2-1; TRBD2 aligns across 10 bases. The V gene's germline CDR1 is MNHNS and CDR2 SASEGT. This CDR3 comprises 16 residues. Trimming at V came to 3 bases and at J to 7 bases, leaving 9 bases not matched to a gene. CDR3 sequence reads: CASSDTGTSVRNEQFF. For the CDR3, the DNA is TGTGCCAGCAGTGACACCGGGACTAGCGTGAGAAATGAGCAGTTCTTC.

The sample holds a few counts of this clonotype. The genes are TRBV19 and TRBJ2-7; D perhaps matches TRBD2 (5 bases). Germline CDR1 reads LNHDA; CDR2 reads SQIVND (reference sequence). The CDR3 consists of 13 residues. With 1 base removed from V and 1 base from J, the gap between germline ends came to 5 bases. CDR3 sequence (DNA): TGTGCCAGTAGTATAGGGAGGTCCTACGAGCAGTACTTC. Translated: CASSIGRSYEQYF.

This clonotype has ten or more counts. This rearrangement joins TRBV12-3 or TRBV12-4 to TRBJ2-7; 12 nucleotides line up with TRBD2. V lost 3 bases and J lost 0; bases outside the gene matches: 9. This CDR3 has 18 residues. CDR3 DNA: TGTGCCAGCAGTTTGAGGGTTGGACTAGCGGGGAACTCCTACGAGCAGTACTTC. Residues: CASSLRVGLAGNSYEQYF.

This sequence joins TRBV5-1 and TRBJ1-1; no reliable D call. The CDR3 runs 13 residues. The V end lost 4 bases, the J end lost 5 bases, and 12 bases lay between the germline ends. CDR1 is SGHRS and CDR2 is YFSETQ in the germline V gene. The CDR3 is CASSPERETEAFF. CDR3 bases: TGCGCCAGCAGCCCGGAACGGGAGACTGAAGCTTTCTTT.

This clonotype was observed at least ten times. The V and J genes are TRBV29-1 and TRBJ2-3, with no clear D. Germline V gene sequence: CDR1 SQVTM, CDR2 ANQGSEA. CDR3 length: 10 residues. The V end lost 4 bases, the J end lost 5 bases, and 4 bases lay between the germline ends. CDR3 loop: CSVGKDTQYF. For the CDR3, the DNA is TGCAGCGTTGGGAAAGATACGCAGTATTTT.

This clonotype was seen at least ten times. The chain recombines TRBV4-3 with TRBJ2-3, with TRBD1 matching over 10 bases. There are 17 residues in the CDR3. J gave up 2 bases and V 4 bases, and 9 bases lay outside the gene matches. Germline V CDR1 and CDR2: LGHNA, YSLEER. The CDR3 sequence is CASSPLGTGDFTDTQYF. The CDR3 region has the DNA TGCGCCAGCAGCCCACTTGGGACAGGGGATTTCACAGATACGCAGTATTTT.

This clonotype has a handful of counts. CDR3: CASSDGTTNEQFF. The CDR3 DNA reads as TGTGCCAGCAGTGACGGGACCACCAATGAGCAGTTCTTC. The J gene is TRBJ2-1, the V gene TRBV6-4; D may correspond to TRBD1 or TRBD2 (5 bases each). The germline gives CDR1 MRHNA, CDR2 SNTAGT. V was shortened by 2 bases and J by 6 bases, with 8 bases between the two germline ends. The CDR3 is 13 amino acids.

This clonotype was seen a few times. The CDR3 region is CASSPDRGWETQYF. The CDR3 DNA is TGTGCCAGCTCACCAGACCGAGGGTGGGAGACCCAGTACTTC. V and J are TRBV18 and TRBJ2-5; a possible D gene is TRBD2 (5 bases). There are 14 residues in the CDR3. Trimming cost V 2 bases and J 5 bases, with 12 bases left between them. Germline CDR1 reads KGHSH; CDR2 reads LQKENI.

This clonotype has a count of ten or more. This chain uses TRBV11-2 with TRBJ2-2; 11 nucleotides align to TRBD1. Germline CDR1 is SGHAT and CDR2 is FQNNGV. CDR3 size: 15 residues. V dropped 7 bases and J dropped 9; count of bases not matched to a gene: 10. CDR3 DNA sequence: TGTGCCAGCAACCTACGGGACAGGGGGACCCGGGAGCTGTTTTTT. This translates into CASNLRDRGTRELFF.

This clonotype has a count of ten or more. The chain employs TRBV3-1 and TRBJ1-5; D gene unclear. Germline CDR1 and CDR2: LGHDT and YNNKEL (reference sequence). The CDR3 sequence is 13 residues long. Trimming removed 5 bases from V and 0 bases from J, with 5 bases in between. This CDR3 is CASSISSNQPQHF. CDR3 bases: TGTGCCAGCAGCATCAGTAGCAATCAGCCCCAGCATTTT.

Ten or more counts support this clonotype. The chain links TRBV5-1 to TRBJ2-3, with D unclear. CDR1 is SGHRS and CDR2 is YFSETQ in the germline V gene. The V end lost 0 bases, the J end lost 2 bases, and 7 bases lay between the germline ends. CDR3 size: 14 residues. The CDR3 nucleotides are TGCGCCAGCAGCTTGGGAGCAAACACAGATACGCAGTATTTT. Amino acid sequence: CASSLGANTDTQYF.

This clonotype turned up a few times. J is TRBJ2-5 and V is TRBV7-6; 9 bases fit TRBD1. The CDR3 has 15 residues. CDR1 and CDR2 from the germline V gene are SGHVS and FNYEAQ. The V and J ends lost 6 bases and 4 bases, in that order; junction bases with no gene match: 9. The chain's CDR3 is CASSFALGQGETQYF. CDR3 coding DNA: TGTGCCAGCAGTTTTGCATTGGGACAGGGAGAGACCCAGTACTTC.

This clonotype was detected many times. DNA for the CDR3: TGTGCCATCAGTGGGACAGGGAGTCACTATGGCTACACCTTC. This codes for CAISGTGSHYGYTF. The chain is built from TRBV10-3 and TRBJ1-2, with 8 bases that match TRBD1. Germline CDR1 ENHRY, CDR2 SYGVKD. This CDR3 comprises 14 residues. J was trimmed by 3 bases and V by 4 bases; bases with no gene match: 4.